Detailed here is one T cell receptor (beta chain). How the authors handled the data: Quantification of nucleated cells was approximated via reference gene primer amplification. Data came from immunoSEQ multiplex PCR; TCRdb stores just in-frame clones and leaves some out. V and J calls and clone size follow that table, whereas D and trimming were derived from the DNA. The data contain 100,000 to 120,000 clones, around 84% of them singletons. The data belong to a study of blood T cell repertoires in COVID-19. Study at large: Sites in the United States, Italy and Spain provided acute and convalescent COVID-19 samples.

The sequenced material came from peripheral blood. The receptor was isolated from a human donor in a cohort sampled during active COVID-19.

CDR3 residues: CASSLSFWGLAGSNEQFF. CDR3 sequence (DNA): TGTGCCAGCAGTTTATCTTTCTGGGGACTAGCGGGGAGCAATGAGCAGTTCTTC. This chain uses TRBV27 with TRBJ2-1, with TRBD2 matching over 13 bases. Germline CDR1 MNHEY, CDR2 SMNVEV (reference sequence). V was clipped by 0 bases and J by 6 bases; unmatched bases: 8. The CDR3 totals 18 residues.